This T cell receptor (beta chain) is drawn from a study of spatial heterogeneity in lung cancer. Across the study: Each time, sequencing found more beta-chain sequences than alpha-chain sequences.

The ends were cut back, 7 bases at V and 1 base at J, with 20 bases in the middle. Per the germline V gene, CDR1 is DFQATT and CDR2 is SNEGSKA (reference sequence). The CDR3 has 16 residues. Documented time point: sample taken at primary tumor resection. The input material, whole RNA from tumor, nontumor lung or frozen PBMC, was sequenced unsorted. Every cDNA TCR molecule received its own unique molecular identifier. TCRdb re-called the 5' RACE reads with MiXCR, one entry per CDR3 protein. The table has around 40,000 distinct CDR3 sequences, less than 5.5% seen once. This clonotype appeared many times. Its specificity is unknown. Study observations and caveats: Ubiquitous expanded tumor TCRs were observed in blood more at resection than follow-up.

This TCR came from a female donor with early-stage non-small cell lung cancer. The starting material was PBMCs, obtained at surgery. The V gene is TRBV20-1, the J gene TRBJ1-5; a weak D match, TRBD1 (5 bases). The CDR3 here is CSVQGWASQSNQPQHF. The CDR3 nucleotides are TGCAGTGTTCAGGGATGGGCCAGCCAAAGCAATCAGCCCCAGCATTTT.